This T cell receptor beta chain was captured by sequencing in a study of cytomegalovirus exposure and HLA in healthy donors. About the study: It was reported in a later analysis that the 120 or so validation repertoires used the same platform as the 666 first-cohort repertoires. Study results and limitations: Researchers reported that a few CMV-associated chains were confirmed in vitro as CMV antigen-specific. The investigators catalogued 164 TCR beta chains as cytomegalovirus-associated. Reportedly, diagnosis of cytomegalovirus status by the classifier showed high specificity and sensitivity.

Unmatched junction bases numbered 4, after V lost 5 bases and J lost 5 bases. CDR1 SGDLS and CDR2 YYNGEE come from the germline V gene. The CDR3 is 13 residues long. To note about this clone: What it binds is unknown.

The table came from immunoSEQ multiplex PCR; TCRdb's copy has only in-frame clones and leaves some out. The top ten hold around 3% of the sample, which has 100,000 to 130,000 clones, 70% to 85% seen once. This receptor was obtained from a woman aged 18-29 years in good health and CMV-seronegative. V usage is TRBV9 and J usage is TRBJ2-7; 10 bases align to TRBD2. Sample: PBMCs. The CDR3 region is CASSTSGVNEQYF. The DNA of the CDR3 is TGTGCCAGCAGTACTAGCGGGGTCAACGAGCAGTACTTC.